This T cell receptor (beta chain) is from a study of blood T cell repertoires in COVID-19. Produced via immunoSEQ multiplex PCR; TCRdb's table is partial and in-frame only. This table holds some 66,000 clones, roughly nine tenths found once. The sample comprised peripheral blood. The receptor's source is a human donor in a cohort sampled during active COVID-19.

CDR3 in DNA: TGTGCCAGCAGCCCCATTGGGGGGACTTGGGGCGATGGCTACACCTTC. Translating it yields CASSPIGGTWGDGYTF. The chain employs TRBV27 and TRBJ1-2; tentative D call: TRBD1 (5 bases). Per the germline V gene, CDR1 is MNHEY and CDR2 is SMNVEV (reference sequence). The CDR3 loop spans 16 amino acids. Trimming removed 6 bases from V and 6 bases from J, with 23 bases in between.